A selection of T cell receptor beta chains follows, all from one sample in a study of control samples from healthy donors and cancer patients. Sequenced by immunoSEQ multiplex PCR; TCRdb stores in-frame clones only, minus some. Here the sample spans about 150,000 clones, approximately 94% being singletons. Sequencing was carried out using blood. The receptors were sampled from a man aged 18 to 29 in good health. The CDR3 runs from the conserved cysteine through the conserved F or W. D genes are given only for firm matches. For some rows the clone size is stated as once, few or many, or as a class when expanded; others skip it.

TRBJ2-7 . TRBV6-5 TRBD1 TGTGCCAGCAGTTACAAGGGACAGGGAAACGAGCAGTACTTC CASSYKGQGNEQYF
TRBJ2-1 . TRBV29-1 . TGCAGCGGGGCTGAGGGGGAGCAGTTCTTC CSGAEGEQFF
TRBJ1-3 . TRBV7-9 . TGTGCCAGCAGCTCGACAGAGACAGGAAACACCATATATTTT CASSSTETGNTIYF
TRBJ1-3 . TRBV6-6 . TGTGCCAGCAGTTCCCAGGATATGTTTAACACCATATATTTT CASSSQDMFNTIYF
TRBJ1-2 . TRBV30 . TGTGCCTGGAGCGAGGACAGTCGATATGGCTACACCTTC CAWSEDSRYGYTF
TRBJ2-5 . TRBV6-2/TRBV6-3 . TGTGCCAGCAGTTTAGGGGGGAGGGAGACCCAGTACTTC CASSLGGRETQYF
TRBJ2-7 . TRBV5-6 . TGTGCCACCAGAGAGTGGGGACGCTCCTACGAGCAGTACTTC CATREWGRSYEQYF
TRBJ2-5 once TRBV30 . TGTGCCTGGACCCCGAGCTGGGGGAAAGAGACCCAGTACTTC CAWTPSWGKETQYF
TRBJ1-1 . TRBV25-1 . TGTGCCAGCAGTTTTGGGGCAGGGAGAATAGCTTTCTTT CASSFGAGRIAFF
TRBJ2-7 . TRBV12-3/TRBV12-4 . TGTGCCAGCTCCGTTCCCTCAGGGGCCGAGCAGTACTTC CASSVPSGAEQYF
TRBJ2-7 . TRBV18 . TGTGCCAGCTCACTTTATCGTAACTACGAGCAGTACTTC CASSLYRNYEQYF
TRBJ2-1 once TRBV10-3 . TGTGCCATCAGTGACCCCAAGAGCTCCTACAATGAGCAGTTCTTC CAISDPKSSYNEQFF
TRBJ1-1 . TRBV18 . TGTGCCAGCTCACCCTCGGGCCGAGGGGGAGCTTTCTTT CASSPSGRGGAFF
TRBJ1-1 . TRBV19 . TGTGCCAGTAGTATTCGTCGGGAAGCTTTCTTT CASSIRREAFF
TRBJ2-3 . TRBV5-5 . TGTGCCAGCAGCTTTGCAGGGGGCACAGATACGCAGTATTTT CASSFAGGTDTQYF
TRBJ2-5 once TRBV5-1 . TGCGCCAGCAGCTCGGCGGATTTCCAGGAGACCCAGTACTTC CASSSADFQETQYF
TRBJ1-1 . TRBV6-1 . TGTGCCAGCAGTGCAGGCCCCGGAACAGAATGGCCCACTGAAGCTTTCTTT CASSAGPGTEWPTEAFF
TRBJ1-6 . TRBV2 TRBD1 TGTGCCAGCAGTTCTCGGGACAGGGTTAATTCACCCCTCCACTTT CASSSRDRVNSPLHF
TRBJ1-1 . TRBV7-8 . TGTGCCAGCAGTCACGGGAACACTGAAGCTTTCTTT CASSHGNTEAFF
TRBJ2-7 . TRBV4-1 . TGCGCCAGCAGCCAATGGGGGAAATCCGAGCAGTACTTC CASSQWGKSEQYF
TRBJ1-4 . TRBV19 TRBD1 TGTGCCAGTAGTGAAGACAGGGTGTTCGGTAATGAAAAACTGTTTTTT CASSEDRVFGNEKLFF
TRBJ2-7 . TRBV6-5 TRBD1 TGTGCCAGCAGGACCGGGACAGGCAATTACGAGCAGTACTTC CASRTGTGNYEQYF
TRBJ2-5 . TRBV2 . TGTGCCAGCATGCACCTCGGACAAGAGACCCAGTACTTC CASMHLGQETQYF
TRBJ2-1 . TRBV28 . TGTGCCAGCATCTCAAACCCCCGGGGGCGTAATGAGCAGTTCTTC CASISNPRGRNEQFF
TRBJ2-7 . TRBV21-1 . TGTGCCAGCAGCAACGTCTCCCAGGTATCGCCTTACTACGAGCAGTACTTC CASSNVSQVSPYYEQYF
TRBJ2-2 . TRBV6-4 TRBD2 TGTGCCAGCAGTGACTCCGGGACTAGCAACACCGGGGAGCTGTTTTTT CASSDSGTSNTGELFF
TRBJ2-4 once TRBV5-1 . TGCGCCAGCAGCTTGGTGGGGGGAAACAGGAACCAGAGCCTAGCCAAAAACATTCAGTACTTC CASSLVGGNRNQSLAKNIQYF
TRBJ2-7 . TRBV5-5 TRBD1 TGTGCCAGCAGCTTGGGGGACAGAGACTACGAGCAGTACTTC CASSLGDRDYEQYF
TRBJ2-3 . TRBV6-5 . TGTGCCAGCAGTTACGGGGACGGGGGTGCAGATACGCAGTATTTT CASSYGDGGADTQYF
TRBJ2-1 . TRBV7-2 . TGTGCCAGCAGCGCTATGGGGCAGGGGGGAAATGAGCAGTTCTTC CASSAMGQGGNEQFF
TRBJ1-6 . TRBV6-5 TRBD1 TGTGCCACCCACGGGGGGACAGGGTTGTTCACCCTCCACTTT CATHGGTGLFTLHF
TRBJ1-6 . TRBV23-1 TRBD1 TGCGCCAGCAGTCGACTTCGGGACAGGGATAATTCACCCCTCCACTTT CASSRLRDRDNSPLHF
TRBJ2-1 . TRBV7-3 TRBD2 TGTGCCAGCAGCTTTTCCAGCGGGAGTAATAGGAATGAGCAGTTCTTC CASSFSSGSNRNEQFF
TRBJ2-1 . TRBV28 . TGTGCCAGCAAAGGGGCCCCAAACTCCTACAATGAGCAGTTCTTC CASKGAPNSYNEQFF
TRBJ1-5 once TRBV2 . TGTGCCAGCAGCCGGGACGGTCTTTATCAGCCCCAGCATTTT CASSRDGLYQPQHF
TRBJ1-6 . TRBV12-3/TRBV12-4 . TGTGCCAGCAGTTTTGGAGGAGGGCCCCTCCACTTT CASSFGGGPLHF
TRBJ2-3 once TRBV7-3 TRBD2 TGTGCCAGCAGCTTAACGGGAGGGCCCCGCACAGATACGCAGTATTTT CASSLTGGPRTDTQYF
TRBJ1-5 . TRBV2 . TGTGCCAGCAGTGACGATAGCAATCAGCCCCAGCATTTT CASSDDSNQPQHF
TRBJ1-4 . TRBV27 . TGTGCCAGCAGTTTATCCGGGGTGGTTAATGAAAAACTGTTTTTT CASSLSGVVNEKLFF
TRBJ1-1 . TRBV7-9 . TGTGCCAGCAACCCTTACGGGACACCCTCGAACACTGAAGCTTTCTTT CASNPYGTPSNTEAFF
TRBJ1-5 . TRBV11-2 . TGTGCCAGCAGCTCGCTAGCCGATCAGCCCCAGCATTTT CASSSLADQPQHF